A single sample is the source of the 19 T cell receptor beta chains below, sequenced in a study of blood T cell repertoires in COVID-19. Assay: immunoSEQ multiplex PCR; the TCRdb copy retains only in-frame clones and omits some. Of about 67,000 clones listed, approximately 88% were seen once; the top ten hold around 1.2%. Source material: peripheral blood. Source of these receptors: a woman aged 55-70 years with acute or convalescent COVID-19.

The chain combines TRBV4-1 with TRBJ1-4, with 12 bases identical to TRBD1. CDR1 is MGHRA and CDR2 is YSYEKL in the germline V gene. This CDR3 comprises 16 residues. J was trimmed by 7 bases and V by 0 bases; bases with no gene match: 3. In DNA form, the CDR3 reads TGCGCCAGCAGCCAAGATGGGGACAGGGGGCTTGAAAAACTGTTTTTT. Encoded protein: CASSQDGDRGLEKLFF.

This clone was observed once. This chain links TRBV7-9 with TRBJ1-1; 8 nucleotides align to TRBD1. V lost 4 bases to trimming and J lost 8 bases; unmatched junction nucleotides: 9. Looked up from germline, CDR1 is SEHNR and CDR2 is FQNEAQ (reference sequence). CDR3 size: 14 residues. The chain's CDR3 is CASSYPGQVREAFF. The CDR3 nucleotides are TGTGCCAGCAGCTATCCGGGACAGGTTCGAGAAGCTTTCTTT.

The rearrangement joins TRBV30 to TRBJ1-2, with a tentative D call TRBD1 (5 bases). Germline CDR1 GTSNPN, CDR2 SVGIG (reference sequence). Deletions cut 4 bases from V and 9 bases from J, with 15 bases between. This CDR3 comprises 12 residues. CDR3 sequence (DNA): TGTGCCTGGACCGCAGTCGGGGGAAGCTACACCTTC. This gives the protein CAWTAVGGSYTF.

The V gene is TRBV11-2, the J gene TRBJ1-2, with D maybe TRBD1 (6 bases). Between the trimmed V and J ends, which lost 0 bases and 6 bases, there was a span of 14 bases. Germline V gene sequence: CDR1 SGHAT, CDR2 FQNNGV. The CDR3 covers 15 residues. In nucleotides, the CDR3 is TGTGCCAGCAGCTTAGATCTACAGGGAAGACATGGCTACACCTTC. It encodes CASSLDLQGRHGYTF.

This clone was seen once. The chain has TRBV19 and TRBJ2-1; 8 bases align to TRBD2. The ends lost 4 bases at V and 8 bases at J; junction bases unmatched: 10. Germline CDR1 reads LNHDA; CDR2 reads SQIVND (reference sequence). CDR3 length equals 15 residues. CDR3 sequence: CASSTEREGRYEQFF. For the CDR3, the DNA is TGTGCCAGTAGTACTGAACGGGAGGGCCGCTATGAGCAGTTCTTC.

V gene TRBV5-1 combines with J gene TRBJ1-1; 8 positions match TRBD1. The length of the CDR3 is 15 residues. V lost 3 bases and J lost 0; bases outside the gene matches: 4. Germline V gene data show CDR1 as SGHRS and CDR2 as YFSETQ. The CDR3 DNA sequence: TGCGCCAGCAGCTACGGACAGGGAATGAACACTGAAGCTTTCTTT. Its protein product is CASSYGQGMNTEAFF.

The chain uses TRBV6-2 or TRBV6-3 and TRBJ1-5; TRBD1 matches 11 bases. After removal of 2 bases from V and 0 bases from J, the junction contained 6 bases not matched to a gene. The CDR3 consists of 18 residues. The germline V gene has CDR1 MNHEY and CDR2 SVGEGT. Here the CDR3 reads CASSYPGQGAYSNQPQHF. As DNA, the CDR3 is TGTGCCAGCAGTTACCCCGGACAGGGGGCCTATAGCAATCAGCCCCAGCATTTT.

The chain employs TRBV2 and TRBJ1-1; D remains ambiguous. Trimming removed 6 bases at V and 1 base at J, with 9 bases between. The germline CDR1 and CDR2 sequences are SNHLY and FYNNEI. CDR3 length: 13 amino acids. CDR3 protein: CASSQIENTEAFF. The CDR3 DNA reads TGTGCCAGCAGCCAGATCGAGAACACTGAAGCTTTCTTT.

There are a few counts of this clone. This chain uses TRBV10-3 with TRBJ2-2, with 7 bases that match TRBD1. CDR1 ENHRY and CDR2 SYGVKD come from the germline V gene. Losses at the gene ends were 9 bases for V and 2 bases for J; bases not matched to a gene: 6. The CDR3 is 14 amino acids. This CDR3 reads CAISRDRNTGELFF. The CDR3 bases are TGTGCCATAAGCCGGGACAGAAACACCGGGGAGCTGTTTTTT.

The chain joins TRBV11-2 to TRBJ1-6; the D gene is possibly TRBD1 (6 bases). The CDR3 runs to 16 residues. Germline V gene sequence: CDR1 SGHAT, CDR2 FQNNGV. Trimming left V 2 bases short and J 9 bases short, with 17 bases between. CDR3 sequence reads: CASSLRRGFQGSPLHF. CDR3 DNA sequence: TGTGCCAGCAGCTTAAGAAGGGGGTTCCAGGGTTCACCCCTCCACTTT.

The chain employs TRBV7-9 and TRBJ2-5, with a weak D call TRBD1 (5 bases). Germline CDR1 reads SEHNR; CDR2 reads FQNEAQ (reference sequence). CDR3 length: 15 residues. Trimming took 5 bases from V and 1 from J, leaving 14 bases between them. CDR3 residues: CASSQDSRGQETQYF. The CDR3 DNA is TGTGCCAGCAGCCAAGACAGTCGCGGCCAAGAGACCCAGTACTTC.

The rearrangement uses TRBV6-5 and TRBJ1-2, with D possibly being TRBD1 (6 bases). Trimming removed 6 bases from V and 8 bases from J, with 19 bases in between. From germline, CDR1 is MNHEY and CDR2 SVGAGI. There are 14 residues in the CDR3. The CDR3 reads CASRGGSWVGGYTF. The DNA for the CDR3 is TGTGCCAGCAGAGGGGGTTCCTGGGTAGGCGGCTACACCTTC.

The CDR3 sequence is CASSSPGADTQYF. As DNA, the CDR3 is TGTGCCAGCAGCTCCCCCGGTGCGGATACGCAGTATTTT. The chain couples TRBV13 to TRBJ2-3; no reliable D call. From germline, CDR1 is PRHDT and CDR2 FYEKMQ (reference sequence). The CDR3 runs to 13 residues. The V gene lost 4 bases and the J gene lost 6 bases, with 11 bases spanning the gap.

The chain recombines TRBV4-1 with TRBJ1-2, with a weak D call TRBD1 (6 bases). Looked up from germline, CDR1 is MGHRA and CDR2 is YSYEKL. Trimming removed 3 bases at V and 4 bases at J, with 9 bases between. The CDR3 runs 13 residues. The chain's CDR3 is CASSQTGFYGYTF. The CDR3 nucleotides read TGCGCCAGCAGCCAGACAGGCTTCTATGGCTACACCTTC.

The chain has TRBV3-1 (or the pseudogene TRBV3-2) and TRBJ2-2; D may be TRBD1 (6 bases). The CDR3 length is 14 residues. CDR1 is LGHDT and CDR2 is YNNKEL in the germline V gene (reference sequence). V was pared by 6 bases and J by 6 bases, with 14 bases between. In nucleotides, the CDR3 is TGTGCCAGCAGACCACAGGGAGTAGCCGGGGAGCTGTTTTTT. This sequence encodes CASRPQGVAGELFF.

DNA for the CDR3: TGTGCAAGTCGCTCCGGGCCGACAGGGGACGAGCAGTACGTC. It yields the protein CASRSGPTGDEQYV. The chain links TRBV12-2 to TRBJ2-7; the D call of TRBD1 is as the table states it, not checked on the DNA. TRBV12-2 is assigned pseudogene status. The CDR3 extends over 14 amino acids.

The chain recombines TRBV7-5 with TRBJ1-3; TRBD1, as called in the table, went unchecked against the DNA. TRBV7-5 constitutes a pseudogene. The CDR3 length is 12 residues. The CDR3 reads CVRSLRENTIYF. As DNA, the CDR3 is TGTGTCAGAAGCCTCAGGGAAAACACCATATATTTT.

The V and J genes are TRBV20-1 and TRBJ2-2; a possible D gene is TRBD2 (5 bases). The V end was cut by 5 bases, the J end by 7 bases, with 8 bases between. CDR3 size: 11 residues. In germline, CDR1 is DFQATT, CDR2 SNEGSKA (reference sequence). The CDR3 DNA reads as TGCAGTGCTGGGGAGTACGGGGAGCTGTTTTTT. Amino acids: CSAGEYGELFF.

The rearrangement uses TRBV6-5 and TRBJ1-1; D is perhaps TRBD1 (6 bases). Per the germline V gene, CDR1 is MNHEY and CDR2 is SVGAGI. V lost 6 bases and J 2 bases, leaving 10 bases between the germline ends. CDR3 length: 13 residues. In nucleotides, the CDR3 is TGTGCCAGCAGAAGGGGGGGTAACACTGAAGCTTTCTTT. Its translation: CASRRGGNTEAFF.